These 30 T cell receptor beta chains came from one sample sequenced in a study of shared clonotypes between healthy human individuals. Data came from immunoSEQ multiplex PCR; TCRdb stores just in-frame clones and leaves some out. The table shows some 500,000 clones, with 90% to 96% occurring only once. The sequenced material came from naive CD4+ T cells sorted from blood. Subset described: CD45RA+ positively selected. Receptors were obtained from a woman aged 25 to 39 in good health.

The chain carries TRBV6-5 and TRBJ2-2, with D perhaps being TRBD1 or TRBD2 (5 bases each). Germline CDR1 and CDR2: MNHEY and SVGAGI. The CDR3 has 15 amino acids. Trimming removed 2 bases at V and 6 bases at J, with 13 bases between. CDR3 amino acids: CASSYKRDPPGELFF. CDR3 nucleotide sequence: TGTGCCAGCAGTTACAAGAGGGACCCGCCCGGGGAGCTGTTTTTT.

This chain joins TRBV5-1 and TRBJ2-5; perhaps TRBD2 as D (5 bases). Germline V lookup: CDR1 SGHRS, CDR2 YFSETQ. Between the trimmed V and J ends, which lost 5 bases and 9 bases, there was a span of 14 bases. This CDR3 has 12 residues. Here the CDR3 DNA reads TGCGCCAGCAGAAGCGGCCAGTCGGCCCAGTACTTC. Translating gives CASRSGQSAQYF.

The CDR3 region has the DNA TGTGCCAGCAGCTTATTTGTGACAGGGGTGAACACTGAAGCTTTCTTT. Translating it yields CASSLFVTGVNTEAFF. J is TRBJ1-1 and V is TRBV7-2; TRBD1 agrees at 8 bases. Looked up from germline, CDR1 is SGHTA and CDR2 is FQGNSA. The CDR3 is 16 residues long. J gave up 0 bases and V 2 bases, and 5 bases lay outside the gene matches.

The chain couples TRBV13 to TRBJ2-5, with D unresolved. Trimming cost V 5 bases and J 5 bases, with 9 bases left between them. Germline CDR1 PRHDT, CDR2 FYEKMQ (reference sequence). The length of the CDR3 is 12 residues. CDR3 region: CASSRTPETQYF. Written as DNA, the CDR3 is TGTGCCAGCAGCCGGACCCCGGAGACCCAGTACTTC.

This sequence joins TRBV5-1 and TRBJ1-1; TRBD1 is a possible D gene (6 bases). V dropped 1 base and J dropped 2 bases, with 18 bases sitting between them. Germline-derived CDR1 and CDR2 are SGHRS and YFSETQ. The CDR3 contains 17 residues. The CDR3 sequence is CASSLKDAGQLNTEAFF. CDR3 sequence (DNA): TGCGCCAGCAGCTTGAAAGACGCCGGACAGTTAAACACTGAAGCTTTCTTT.

This chain uses TRBV29-1 with TRBJ2-4; D ambiguous. Trimming stripped 7 bases from V and 5 bases from J, with 12 bases between. This CDR3 contains 12 residues. Germline loops: CDR1 SQVTM, CDR2 ANQGSEA. CDR3 sequence: CSAGEWENIQYF. The CDR3 nucleotides are TGCAGCGCTGGAGAGTGGGAAAACATTCAGTACTTC.

The J gene is TRBJ2-2, the V gene TRBV5-1; perhaps TRBD1 as D (5 bases). The CDR3 totals 14 residues. CDR1 and CDR2 from the germline V gene are SGHRS and YFSETQ. Trimming left V 5 bases short and J 2 bases short, with 10 bases between. CDR3 residues: CASRYDSNTGELFF. Written as DNA, the CDR3 is TGCGCCAGCAGGTACGACAGTAACACCGGGGAGCTGTTTTTT. The full variable domain, rest sourced from reference TRBV5-1 and TRBJ2-2, is KAGVTQTPRYLIKTRGQQVTLSCSPISGHRSVSWYQQTPGQGLQFLFEYFSETQRNKGNFPGRFSGRQFSNSRSEMNVSTLELGDSALYLCASRYDSNTGELFFGEGSRLTVL.

CDR3 amino acids: CASKGGSSYNEQFF. The CDR3 nucleotides read TGCGCCAGCAAGGGCGGGAGCTCCTACAATGAGCAGTTCTTC. The chain has TRBV5-1 and TRBJ2-1; 7 bases agree with TRBD2. Germline lookup yields CDR1 SGHRS and CDR2 YFSETQ. CDR3 size: 14 residues. Unmatched junction bases numbered 3, after V lost 6 bases and J lost 0 bases.

The chain uses TRBV30 and TRBJ2-7, with D perhaps TRBD2 (6 bases). Germline V CDR1 and CDR2: GTSNPN, SVGIG (reference sequence). V shed 0 bases and J shed 6 bases, with 15 bases lying between them. This CDR3 has 14 residues. CDR3 loop: CAWSVLGREGEQYF. In DNA form, the CDR3 reads TGTGCCTGGAGTGTACTCGGGCGGGAAGGCGAGCAGTACTTC.

The J gene is TRBJ2-3, the V gene TRBV19, with TRBD2 identical over 7 bases. Germline V gives CDR1 LNHDA, CDR2 SQIVND (reference sequence). The CDR3 has 15 amino acids. V was clipped by 3 bases and J by 3 bases; unmatched bases: 6. CDR3 nucleotides: TGTGCCAGTAGTATCGTGGCGGGAGTAACAGATACGCAGTATTTT. It translates to CASSIVAGVTDTQYF.

This clone was recorded once. The V call is TRBV7-9, the J call TRBJ2-5; TRBD2 might be the D (5 bases). Per the germline V gene, CDR1 is SEHNR and CDR2 is FQNEAQ (reference sequence). The CDR3 length is 13 residues. V was pared by 3 bases and J by 2 bases, with 7 bases between. The CDR3 DNA reads as TGTGCCAGCAGCTTTCGAGGGCAAGAGACCCAGTACTTC. Translating gives CASSFRGQETQYF.

The chain is built from TRBV28 and TRBJ1-3; D is ambiguous. This CDR3 is built from 14 residues. The germline V and J ends were trimmed by 5 bases and 4 bases, with 12 bases remaining between them. Germline V gene lookup returns CDR1 MDHEN and CDR2 SYDVKM. The CDR3 sequence: CASSARFEGNTIYF. The CDR3 DNA follows: TGTGCCAGCAGTGCACGATTCGAGGGAAACACCATATATTTT.

The V call is TRBV6-6, the J call TRBJ2-7; D is perhaps TRBD1 (6 bases). The length of the CDR3 is 15 residues. The V gene lost 6 bases and the J gene lost 0 bases, with 15 bases spanning the gap. CDR1 and CDR2 from the germline V gene are MNHNY and SVGAGI (reference sequence). The CDR3 loop is CASSQGSGLSYEQYF. CDR3 sequence (DNA): TGTGCCAGCAGCCAGGGGAGCGGCCTCTCCTACGAGCAGTACTTC.

This chain joins TRBV10-2 and TRBJ1-1, with 8 bases identical to TRBD1. The germline V gene has CDR1 WSHSY and CDR2 SAAADI. Trimming took 7 bases from V and 4 from J; bases not matched to a gene: 5. The CDR3 is 13 residues long. The CDR3 DNA reads TGCGCCAGCATCACCGGGACAGGCACTGAAGCTTTCTTT. Translation: CASITGTGTEAFF.

The chain links TRBV10-2 to TRBJ2-3; D is unresolved. The CDR3 consists of 16 residues. Between the trimmed V and J ends, which lost 6 bases and 4 bases, there was a span of 20 bases. Germline V CDR1 and CDR2: WSHSY, SAAADI. CDR3 coding DNA: TGCGCCAGCAGCGCCATGGGTCCCCTAACCCCAGATACGCAGTATTTT. This gives the protein CASSAMGPLTPDTQYF.

V is TRBV7-9 and J is TRBJ1-2; possible D gene TRBD1, 5 bases. Between the trimmed V and J ends, which lost 5 bases and 2 bases, there was a span of 9 bases. CDR1 SEHNR and CDR2 FQNEAQ come from the germline V gene (reference sequence). The CDR3 runs to 13 residues. The CDR3 protein is CASSVGQNYGYTF. The CDR3 DNA is TGTGCCAGCAGCGTGGGGCAGAACTATGGCTACACCTTC.

The genes are TRBV19 and TRBJ1-5; TRBD1 agrees at 8 bases. CDR3 length: 15 amino acids. The germline V gene has CDR1 LNHDA and CDR2 SQIVND (reference sequence). The ends lost 5 bases at V and 6 bases at J; junction bases unmatched: 9. The chain's CDR3 is CASSVQGAHSQPQHF. The CDR3 bases are TGTGCCAGTAGTGTCCAGGGGGCGCATAGTCAGCCCCAGCATTTT. Looking up the rest from reference TRBV19 and TRBJ1-5 gives the full variable domain: DGGITQSPKYLFRKEGQNVTLSCEQNLNHDAMYWYRQDPGQGLRLIYYSQIVNDFQKGDIAEGYSVSREKKESFPLTVTSAQKNPTAFYLCASSVQGAHSQPQHFGDGTRLSIL.

This clone appeared a single time. The genes are TRBV5-5 and TRBJ1-5; TRBD1 matches at 8 bases. This CDR3 region has 16 residues. Germline V CDR1 and CDR2: SGHKS, YYEKEE (reference sequence). V shed 3 bases, J shed 1 base, and the junction held 6 bases outside the gene matches. The CDR3 bases are TGTGCCAGCAGCTCAGGGACAGGCGGGAGCAATCAGCCCCAGCATTTT. It is translated as CASSSGTGGSNQPQHF.

To note about this clone: Other DNA sequences of this sample code for an identical CDR3. The rearrangement uses TRBV7-6 and TRBJ1-4, with D tentatively TRBD1 (6 bases). Per germline, CDR1 SGHVS and CDR2 FNYEAQ. The CDR3 contains 14 residues. Trimming cost V 3 bases and J 2 bases, with 7 bases left between them. CDR3 region: CASSLGATNEKLFF. The CDR3, as DNA: TGTGCCAGCAGCTTGGGGGCGACTAATGAAAAACTGTTTTTT.

Note on this clone: Other DNA sequences in this sample translate to the same CDR3. The chain joins TRBV6-1 to TRBJ2-7, with D perhaps TRBD1 (6 bases). The length of the CDR3 is 12 residues. The V end lost 2 bases, the J end lost 4 bases, and 6 bases lay between the germline ends. Germline values: CDR1 MNHNS, CDR2 SASEGT. DNA for the CDR3: TGTGCCAGCAGTGAAAGGGGGTACGAGCAGTACTTC. It encodes CASSERGYEQYF.

This rearrangement joins TRBV6-6 to TRBJ1-2, with 7 bases identical to TRBD1. This CDR3 is built from 13 residues. After removal of 5 bases from V and 3 bases from J, the junction contained 3 bases not matched to a gene. The germline V gene has CDR1 MNHNY and CDR2 SVGAGI (reference sequence). The CDR3: CASSPGGDYGYTF. The CDR3, as DNA: TGTGCCAGCAGTCCAGGGGGTGACTATGGCTACACCTTC.

The chain links TRBV15 to TRBJ2-7; 10 bases align to TRBD2. This CDR3 region has 16 residues. CDR1 is LNHNV, CDR2 YYDKDF, per germline (reference sequence). V shed 0 bases and J 5 bases; nucleotides not matched to a gene: 7. The CDR3 loop is CATSRDWGTSVHEQYF. The DNA for the CDR3 is TGTGCCACCAGCAGAGATTGGGGGACTAGCGTCCACGAGCAGTACTTC.

V and J are TRBV2 and TRBJ1-2, with D perhaps matching TRBD1 (5 bases). Trimming shortened V by 11 bases and J by 2 bases, and 12 bases separated the two germline ends. Germline assignment: CDR1 SNHLY and CDR2 FYNNEI. This CDR3 comprises 12 residues. CDR3 sequence: CAFSGENYGYTF. The CDR3 nucleotides read TGTGCCTTTTCGGGGGAAAACTATGGCTACACCTTC.

J is TRBJ2-2 and V is TRBV28; D remains unclear. CDR3 size: 12 residues. In germline, CDR1 is MDHEN, CDR2 SYDVKM. V dropped 2 bases and J dropped 6 bases, with 4 bases sitting between them. CDR3 loop: CASSLKAGELFF. The CDR3 nucleotides are TGTGCCAGCAGTTTAAAAGCCGGGGAGCTGTTTTTT.

V gene TRBV10-3 combines with J gene TRBJ2-5; TRBD1 matches at 9 bases. The CDR3 length is 15 residues. The germline V gene has CDR1 ENHRY and CDR2 SYGVKD. The V and J ends lost 5 bases and 5 bases, in that order; junction bases with no gene match: 9. CDR3: CAISRGQGPMETQYF. As DNA, the CDR3 is TGTGCCATCAGTCGGGGACAGGGTCCGATGGAGACCCAGTACTTC.

The rearrangement uses TRBV18 and TRBJ2-2; 13 nucleotides line up with TRBD2. Per germline, CDR1 KGHSH and CDR2 LQKENI. V was pared by 9 bases and J by 0 bases, with 1 base of the junction left unmatched. The CDR3 extends over 15 amino acids. The CDR3 loop is CASGLAGANTGELFF. The CDR3, as DNA: TGTGCCAGTGGACTAGCGGGAGCGAACACCGGGGAGCTGTTTTTT.

The chain combines TRBV6-4 with TRBJ1-1, with D possibly TRBD1 on 5 matching bases. CDR3 length: 16 amino acids. V lost 0 bases and J 4 bases, leaving 15 bases between the germline ends. The germline CDR1 and CDR2 sequences are MRHNA and SNTAGT. Here the CDR3 reads CASSDSSTGVLTEAFF. CDR3 DNA: TGTGCCAGCAGTGACTCGAGTACGGGGGTTCTCACTGAAGCTTTCTTT.

DNA for the CDR3: TGCGCCAGCAGCCAGACCGTCGGCGGGAGGGCCCAAGGTACGCAGTATTTT. Its translation is CASSQTVGGRAQGTQYF. V is TRBV4-1 and J is TRBJ2-3; TRBD2 agrees at 9 bases. CDR1 is MGHRA and CDR2 is YSYEKL in the germline V gene. This CDR3 spans 17 amino acids. The V segment lost 3 bases and the J segment 8 bases; nucleotides outside the gene matches: 15.

The chain has TRBV28 and TRBJ2-4; D perhaps matches TRBD1 (5 bases). V gave up 8 bases and J gave up 3 bases, with 20 bases separating them. Germline V gene lookup returns CDR1 MDHEN and CDR2 SYDVKM. CDR3 length: 16 amino acids. DNA for the CDR3: TGTGCCAGCCGCAGTTTATATCTAGGGGACAAAAACATTCAGTACTTC. Its protein product is CASRSLYLGDKNIQYF.

The V call is TRBV27, the J call TRBJ2-5, with TRBD1 matching over 8 bases. The J call could be wrong; TRBJ2-7 is a better fit for the DNA end. Looked up from germline, CDR1 is MNHEY and CDR2 is SMNVEV (reference sequence). This CDR3 has 13 amino acids. The CDR3 DNA follows: TGTGCCAGCAGGACAGGGGATAGGTACGAGCAGTACTTC. Amino acid sequence: CASRTGDRYEQYF.